Presented here are 19 T cell receptor beta chains from one specimen sequenced in a study of cytomegalovirus exposure and HLA in healthy donors. The PCR used 60 Vbeta and 13 Jbeta primers. Libraries were prepared by immunoSEQ multiplex PCR; TCRdb keeps only in-frame clonotypes and omits some of them. The table has around 140,000 clones, roughly 66% seen once; the top ten hold around 6.3%. The sample comprised PBMCs. The receptors come from a woman in her sixties or seventies in good health and CMV-seronegative.

This chain uses TRBV5-4 with TRBJ2-3, with TRBD2 matching over 8 bases. V lost 0 bases, J lost 3 bases, and 6 bases stayed unmatched. This CDR3 region has 16 residues. The germline CDR1 and CDR2 sequences are SGHNT and YYREEE (reference sequence). Here the CDR3 reads CASSLAWQRGTDTQYF. CDR3 in DNA: TGTGCCAGCAGCTTGGCCTGGCAGCGGGGGACAGATACGCAGTATTTT.

The rearrangement uses TRBV4-3 and TRBJ2-3; 9 bases map to TRBD2. J lost 3 bases, V lost 0 bases, and 7 bases had no gene match. This CDR3 has 17 residues. CDR1 and CDR2 from the germline V gene are LGHNA and YSLEER. CDR3 sequence: CASSQDGGRGMTDTQYF. The CDR3 DNA follows: TGCGCCAGCAGCCAAGACGGCGGGAGGGGAATGACAGATACGCAGTATTTT.

This rearrangement joins TRBV5-6 to TRBJ1-4, with a weak D call TRBD1 (6 bases). Germline CDR1 reads SGHDT; CDR2 reads YYEEEE. The CDR3 covers 16 residues. Trimming removed 2 bases from V and 7 bases from J, with 18 bases in between. The CDR3 loop reads CASSFGTGTRGEKLFF. In DNA form, the CDR3 reads TGTGCCAGCAGCTTCGGGACCGGGACAAGGGGTGAAAAACTGTTTTTT.

The chain employs TRBV19 and TRBJ1-5, with 7 positions matching TRBD1. The CDR3 sequence is 14 residues long. V was clipped by 6 bases and J by 3 bases; unmatched bases: 5. The germline V gene encodes CDR1 LNHDA and CDR2 SQIVND (reference sequence). CDR3: CASSPDRPNQPQHF. The CDR3 DNA is TGTGCCAGTAGCCCGGACAGGCCCAATCAGCCCCAGCATTTT.

The chain employs TRBV6-1 and TRBJ1-5; no firm D call. Trimming took 4 bases from V and 4 from J, leaving 5 bases between them. The CDR3 has 12 residues. Germline loops: CDR1 MNHNS, CDR2 SASEGT. The CDR3 DNA reads as TGTGCCAGCAGTGTATTAAATCAGCCCCAGCATTTT. It specifies CASSVLNQPQHF.

V usage is TRBV18 and J usage is TRBJ1-1; maybe TRBD1 (6 bases). Germline CDR1 reads KGHSH; CDR2 reads LQKENI. The CDR3 length is 17 residues. V lost 1 base and J 0 bases, leaving 15 bases between the germline ends. CDR3 nucleotide sequence: TGTGCCAGCTCACCACGCAATTTTAGGACAGTGAACACTGAAGCTTTCTTT. Translated, it gives CASSPRNFRTVNTEAFF.

V usage is TRBV11-2 and J usage is TRBJ2-7, with D maybe TRBD2 (6 bases). The CDR3 has 15 residues. CDR1 and CDR2 (germline): SGHAT, FQNNGV. V lost 5 bases and J 0 bases, leaving 14 bases between the germline ends. The CDR3 DNA follows: TGTGCCAGCAGCGATTCGGGACTTTTCTCCTACGAGCAGTACTTC. It yields the protein CASSDSGLFSYEQYF.

The chain combines TRBV13 with TRBJ2-1, with D possibly being TRBD2 (5 bases). Germline V gives CDR1 PRHDT, CDR2 FYEKMQ (reference sequence). This CDR3 contains 13 residues. Deletions cut 4 bases from V and 3 bases from J, with 7 bases between. This CDR3 is CASSSGDYNEQFF. CDR3 DNA: TGTGCCAGCAGCTCCGGGGACTACAATGAGCAGTTCTTC.

The chain combines TRBV7-2 with TRBJ2-1, with D possibly TRBD1 on 5 matching bases. The V and J ends lost 3 bases and 6 bases respectively, with 6 bases between them. Germline V CDR1 and CDR2: SGHTA, FQGNSA. This CDR3 has 12 residues. CDR3 DNA sequence: TGTGCCAGCAGCTTTAGGGGCAATGAGCAGTTCTTC. Amino acids: CASSFRGNEQFF.

This clone came up a few times. The J gene is TRBJ2-7, the V gene TRBV5-1, with 8 bases identical to TRBD1. This CDR3 comprises 15 residues. V shed 0 bases, J shed 5 bases, and the junction held 7 bases outside the gene matches. Per germline, CDR1 SGHRS and CDR2 YFSETQ. The CDR3 coding sequence is TGCGCCAGCAGCTTGGACAGGGGGAGTGTCGACGAGCAGTACTTC. Encoded protein: CASSLDRGSVDEQYF.

The chain recombines TRBV7-9 with TRBJ1-4; D call uncertain. The germline CDR1 and CDR2 sequences are SEHNR and FQNEAQ (reference sequence). This CDR3 has 15 amino acids. Trimming pared 3 bases from V and 3 bases from J, leaving 11 bases between. As DNA, the CDR3 is TGTGCCAGCAGCTTCCCTGCAGTCGCTAATGAAAAACTGTTTTTT. Protein sequence: CASSFPAVANEKLFF.

The chain links TRBV27 to TRBJ2-7; perhaps TRBD2 as D (5 bases). The germline gives CDR1 MNHEY, CDR2 SMNVEV (reference sequence). The CDR3 spans 10 residues. V dropped 9 bases and J dropped 6 bases, with 9 bases sitting between them. Written as DNA, the CDR3 is TGTGCCAGGGACGCGGGCGAGCAGTACTTC. Translation gives CARDAGEQYF.

The V gene is TRBV7-8, the J gene TRBJ2-7; 11 bases line up with TRBD2. The V segment lost 8 bases and the J segment 5 bases; nucleotides outside the gene matches: 11. In germline, CDR1 is SGHVS, CDR2 FQNEAQ. CDR3 size: 15 residues. The chain's CDR3 is CASARETSGTHEQYF. CDR3 nucleotides: TGTGCCAGCGCAAGAGAGACTAGCGGGACCCACGAGCAGTACTTC.

This rearrangement joins TRBV7-2 to TRBJ1-6; 9 nucleotides align to TRBD1. The CDR3 is 15 residues long. CDR1 is SGHTA, CDR2 FQGNSA, per germline. J lost 5 bases, V lost 5 bases, and 4 bases had no gene match. The CDR3 nucleotides read TGTGCCAGCAGCAGTACAGGGGGCGATAATTCACCCCTCCACTTT. This encodes CASSSTGGDNSPLHF.

This clone has only one observation. At one end the junction does not follow the germline gene, possibly because of a read error. J is TRBJ2-2 and V is TRBV7-9, with TRBD2 matching over 10 bases. Germline values: CDR1 SEHNR, CDR2 FQNEAQ (reference sequence). This CDR3 is built from 18 residues. CDR3 DNA: TGTTCCAGCAGCTTAGTTCCTCTAGCGGGGGTTAACACCGGGGAGCTGTTTTTT. This codes for CSSSLVPLAGVNTGELFF.

This clone was recorded a few times. This chain connects TRBV10-3 to TRBJ2-1, with TRBD1 matching over 7 bases. V shed 8 bases and J 3 bases; nucleotides not matched to a gene: 7. CDR1 is ENHRY, CDR2 SYGVKD, per germline. The CDR3 covers 14 residues. The chain's CDR3 is CAISAGTDYNEQFF. Here the CDR3 DNA reads TGTGCCATCTCGGCCGGGACAGACTACAATGAGCAGTTCTTC.

This rearrangement joins TRBV23-1 to TRBJ1-1; TRBD1 might be the D (5 bases). TRBV23-1 is treated as an ORF (open reading frame) with a function not yet certain. This CDR3 spans 14 amino acids. The V end lost 2 bases, the J end lost 4 bases, and 11 bases lay between the germline ends. This CDR3 reads CASSQAGWSTEAFF. CDR3 in DNA: TGCGCCAGCAGTCAAGCAGGGTGGAGCACTGAAGCTTTCTTT.

This clone was seen only a few times. J is TRBJ1-4 and V is TRBV6-5; 7 bases line up with TRBD1. V trimming: 6 bases; J trimming: 7 bases; junction bases outside the gene matches: 5. The CDR3 is made up of 13 amino acids. Per germline, CDR1 MNHEY and CDR2 SVGAGI. The chain's CDR3 is CASRGGRSEKLFF. The CDR3 DNA reads as TGTGCCAGCAGAGGGGGCCGTAGTGAAAAACTGTTTTTT.

This chain uses TRBV4-1 with TRBJ2-5; D is uncertain. The CDR3 runs 14 residues. Trimming took off 0 bases at V and 4 bases at J, with 9 bases between the two ends. Germline loops: CDR1 MGHRA, CDR2 YSYEKL. CDR3 amino acids: CASSQDPPGETQYF. In nucleotides, the CDR3 is TGCGCCAGCAGCCAAGATCCACCCGGAGAGACCCAGTACTTC.